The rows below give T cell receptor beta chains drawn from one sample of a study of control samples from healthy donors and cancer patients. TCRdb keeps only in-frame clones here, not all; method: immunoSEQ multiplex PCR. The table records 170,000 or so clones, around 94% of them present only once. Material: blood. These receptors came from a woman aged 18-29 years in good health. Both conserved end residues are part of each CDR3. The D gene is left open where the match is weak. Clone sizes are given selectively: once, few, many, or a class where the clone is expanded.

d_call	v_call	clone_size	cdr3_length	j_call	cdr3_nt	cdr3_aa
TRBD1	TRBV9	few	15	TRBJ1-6	TGTGCCAGCAGCGCCCGCGGGACAGGTGATTCACCCCTCCACTTT	CASSARGTGDSPLHF
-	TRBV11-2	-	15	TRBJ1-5	TGTGCCAGCAGCTTAGTCAGCGGGAGCAATCAGCCCCAGCATTTT	CASSLVSGSNQPQHF
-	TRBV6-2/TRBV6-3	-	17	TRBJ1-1	TGTGCCAGCAGTTACAGGGAGTGGGGGCGCATGAACACTGAAGCTTTCTTT	CASSYREWGRMNTEAFF
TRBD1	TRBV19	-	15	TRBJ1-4	TGTGCCAGTAGTACGCCCGGGACAGGGGATGAAAAACTGTTTTTT	CASSTPGTGDEKLFF
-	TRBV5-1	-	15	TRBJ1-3	TGCGCCAGCAGCAGAGACAGAGGGTCTGGAAACACCATATATTTT	CASSRDRGSGNTIYF
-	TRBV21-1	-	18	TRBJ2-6	TGTGCCAGCAGCAAAGTGCGGACAGGGGGCGGCTGGGCCAACGTCCTGACTTTC	CASSKVRTGGGWANVLTF
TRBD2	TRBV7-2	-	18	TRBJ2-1	TGTGCCAGCAGCTTAGCCGGTTTGGGGGGGACTACTCACAATGAGCAGTTCTTC	CASSLAGLGGTTHNEQFF
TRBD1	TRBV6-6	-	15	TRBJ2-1	TGTGCCAGCAGTTACTCGGGACAGGGTATCGATGAGCAGTTCTTC	CASSYSGQGIDEQFF
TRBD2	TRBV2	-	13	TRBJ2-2	TGTGCCAGCAGTGTCGGGGGGACCGGGGAGCTGTTTTTT	CASSVGGTGELFF
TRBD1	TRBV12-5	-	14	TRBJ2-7	TGTGCTAGTGGTTTGGGGACAGGATCCTACGAGCAGTACTTC	CASGLGTGSYEQYF
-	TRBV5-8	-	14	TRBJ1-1	TGTGCCAGCCGCTTAGACAGTCCTATCACTGAAGCTTTCTTT	CASRLDSPITEAFF
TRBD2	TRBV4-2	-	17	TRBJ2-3	TGTGCCAGCAGCCTCGGGGGGGCCCTACTATCCACAGGTACGCAGTATTTT	CASSLGGALLSTGTQYF
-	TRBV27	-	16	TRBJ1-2	TGTGCCAGCAGTCCGCGGACCTTTTCCTCTAACTATGGCTACACCTTC	CASSPRTFSSNYGYTF
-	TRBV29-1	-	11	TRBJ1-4	TGCAGCGTTGAGACCAATGAAAAACTGTTTTTT	CSVETNEKLFF
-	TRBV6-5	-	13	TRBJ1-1	TGTGCCAGCAAAGCGGACAGGAACACTGAAGCTTTCTTT	CASKADRNTEAFF
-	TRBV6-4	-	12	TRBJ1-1	TGTGCCAGCAGTGATGTGAACACTGAAGCTTTCTTT	CASSDVNTEAFF
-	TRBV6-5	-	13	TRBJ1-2	TGTGCCAGCAGTTACTCGATTGGAAAGGGCTACACCTTC	CASSYSIGKGYTF
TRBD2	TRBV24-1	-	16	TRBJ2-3	TGTGCCACCAGTGATTCACTAGCGGGACACACAGATACGCAGTATTTT	CATSDSLAGHTDTQYF
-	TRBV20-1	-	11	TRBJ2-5	TGCAGTGCTAGAGATCGTGCTAGCGCAGACTTC	CSARDRASADF
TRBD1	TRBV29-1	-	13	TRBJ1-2	TGCAGCGTTGAAAGGGACAGGGGATCGGGCTACACCTTC	CSVERDRGSGYTF
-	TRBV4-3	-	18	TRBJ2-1	TGCGCCAGCAGCCAAGATTACGGGGGGGGACAGACTTACAATGAGCAGTTCTTC	CASSQDYGGGQTYNEQFF
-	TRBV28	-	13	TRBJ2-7	TGTGCCAGCAGCCGACAGGCCTCCTACGAGCAGTACTTC	CASSRQASYEQYF
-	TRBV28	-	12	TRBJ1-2	TGTGCCAGCAGCCAAGGGACTTATGGCTACACCTTC	CASSQGTYGYTF
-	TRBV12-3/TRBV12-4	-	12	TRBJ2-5	TGTGCCAGCAGTTCGAAATGGGAGACCCAGTACTTC	CASSSKWETQYF
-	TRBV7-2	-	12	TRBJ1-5	TGTGCCAGCAGCCCCGAAGTCGGGCCCCAGCATTTT	CASSPEVGPQHF
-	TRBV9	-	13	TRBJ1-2	TGTGCCAGCAGCGTACTTCAGGGCTATGGCTACACCTTC	CASSVLQGYGYTF
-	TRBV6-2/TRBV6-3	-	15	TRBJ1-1	TGTGCCAGCAGTCGTCGGGACGGAAGGAACACTGAAGCTTTCTTT	CASSRRDGRNTEAFF
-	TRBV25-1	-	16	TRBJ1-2	TGTGCCAGCAGCCCCAGTCATAAGGGCCCTAACTATGGCTACACCTTC	CASSPSHKGPNYGYTF